What follows is one TCR beta chain and its context. Sequencing used immunoSEQ multiplex PCR; TCRdb keeps in-frame clones, though not all of them. Of about 60,000 clones in the sample, approximately 79% were seen once. The V segment lost 3 bases and the J segment 3 bases; nucleotides outside the gene matches: 5. CDR1 and CDR2 (germline): MNHEY, SMNVEV (reference sequence). The CDR3 contains 15 residues. The data were obtained in a study of blood T cell repertoires in COVID-19. In the study overall: There were acute and convalescent COVID-19 samples, and they came from the United States, Italy and Spain. Sample material is recorded as cDNA or gDNA derived from T cells, B-cell-depleted T cells, or PBMCs.

The J gene is TRBJ2-7, the V gene TRBV27; 10 bases map to TRBD2. This receptor was identified in a human donor in a cohort sampled during active COVID-19. The sequenced sample was peripheral blood. The CDR3 DNA reads TGTGCCAGCAGTTTGCACACTAGCGGGGTCTACGAGCAGTACTTC. Translation: CASSLHTSGVYEQYF.